The source of this T cell receptor beta chain is a study of identical twins. Study-wide results and limits: Out-of-frame TCR alpha sharing observed in monozygotic twins exceeded model estimates. Some out-of-frame alpha sequences were shared by twins, and these showed excess low generation probability.

This clonotype has only a few counts. Its antigen is undetermined. TCRdb passed the 5' RACE reads through MiXCR, listing each CDR3 protein once. This sample has about 890,000 distinct CDR3 sequences, with over 9% found just once. Germline CDR1 and CDR2: LGHDT and YNNKEL (reference sequence). The ends lost 1 base at V and 4 bases at J; junction bases unmatched: 13. The CDR3 covers 18 residues. These records were also assigned to another study, of yellow fever vaccine responses in identical twins.

The chain couples TRBV3-1 to TRBJ2-1; 7 bases match TRBD2. Sequenced input: PBMCs. This clonotype was obtained from a woman younger than 35 in good health. The CDR3 nucleotides read TGTGCCAGCAGCCAAGCGGTTCGGGAGGAACTTGTGTACAATGAGCAGTTCTTC. This gives the protein CASSQAVREELVYNEQFF.